This T cell receptor (beta chain) was sequenced for a study of siplizumab effects on memory and regulatory T cells. Study results and caveats: No assignable naive or memory phenotype existed for roughly 80-97% of proliferating CD4+ or CD8+ clones. Significant reduction of alloreactive sequences traceable to unstimulated CD4+ memory cells was observed with siplizumab. The alloreactive clones that mapped to unstimulated subsets made up only a minor fraction. Naive T cells, seemingly more diverse than memory cells, seemed major alloresponse contributors.

Concerning this clone: Its antigen remains unidentified.

Data came from immunoSEQ multiplex PCR; TCRdb stores just in-frame clones and leaves some out. The sample yields some 100,000 clones, roughly 96% seen once. The receptor comes from a human donor in good health. Material for sequencing was naive CD4+ T cells sorted from blood.

The CDR3, as DNA: TGTGCCAGCAGCTTTCCGGGACAGGGGAACTATGGCTACACCTTC. Its translation is CASSFPGQGNYGYTF. This chain links TRBV5-6 with TRBJ1-2; 10 positions agree with TRBD1. Germline V lookup: CDR1 SGHDT, CDR2 YYEEEE. The CDR3 totals 15 residues. With 2 bases clipped from V and 2 bases from J, the junction kept 3 bases outside the gene matches.